The table lists the clone carrying this T cell receptor (beta chain) with many counts. Its antigen is undetermined. This sample stems from a study of T cells in Graves' hyperthyroidism and ophthalmopathy. Newly diagnosed patients aged 18 to 65 had hyperthyroidism of under 2 months' duration. Patients with uncontrolled infections, other autoimmune diseases, pregnancy or lactation were excluded. TCR beta CDR3 regions were amplified from RNA. When the TCR CDR3 underwent first-round RT-PCR, the HTBI primer set was used. Each CDR3 protein gets one entry after TCRdb re-called the multiplex PCR reads with MiXCR. The top ten hold roughly 7.3% of the sample, which has approximately 590,000 distinct CDR3 sequences, around a sixth seen once. Study observations and caveats: The model identified upcoming ophthalmopathy a median around 7.1 months ahead of onset.

This CDR3 is built from 15 residues. The trim removed 2 bases at V and 5 bases at J, leaving 7 bases unmatched. Germline CDR1 is SQVTM and CDR2 is ANQGSEA. This receptor was taken from a woman aged 25-40 years with Graves' hyperthyroidism. This chain joins TRBV29-1 and TRBJ2-7, with TRBD1 matching over 12 bases. The specimen sequenced was blood. The CDR3 sequence is CSVELRGQGANEQYF. CDR3 bases: TGCAGCGTTGAATTAAGGGGACAGGGGGCAAACGAGCAGTACTTC.